These 12 T cell receptor beta chains originate from one sample sequenced in a study of OX40 agonist ivuxolimab in advanced cancers. Here immunoSEQ multiplex PCR was the method, and the copy in TCRdb shows in-frame clones only, minus some. The sample holds 40,000 to 50,000 clones, 80% to 90% seen once. The source was CD4+ or CD8+ T cells sorted from blood, collected in a trial of the OX40 agonist ivuxolimab. These TCRs come from an adult with an advanced solid tumor such as melanoma, head and neck, liver or kidney cancer.

This rearrangement joins TRBV6-5 to TRBJ1-1; the D gene is possibly TRBD1 (5 bases). V dropped 0 bases and J dropped 4 bases, with 6 bases sitting between them. Germline CDR1 and CDR2: MNHEY and SVGAGI. CDR3 length equals 13 residues. The CDR3 here is CASSYSGGTEAFF. The CDR3 region has the DNA TGTGCCAGCAGTTACTCGGGGGGCACTGAAGCTTTCTTT.

This chain connects TRBV27 to TRBJ2-2; 7 bases map to TRBD1. The CDR3 is 16 residues long. Germline V gene lookup returns CDR1 MNHEY and CDR2 SMNVEV (reference sequence). J lost 1 base, V lost 6 bases, and 8 bases had no gene match. This CDR3 reads CASRSEWDRNTGELFF. The CDR3 nucleotides are TGTGCCAGCAGATCAGAATGGGACAGGAACACCGGGGAGCTGTTTTTT.

The chain recombines TRBV6-5 with TRBJ2-7; 9 positions agree with TRBD1. The germline gives CDR1 MNHEY, CDR2 SVGAGI. Losses at the gene ends were 7 bases for V and 2 bases for J; bases not matched to a gene: 6. This CDR3 spans 14 amino acids. The CDR3 DNA sequence: TGTGCCAGCACCCCCGGGACAGGGCCCTACGAGCAGTACTTC. Translating it yields CASTPGTGPYEQYF.

This chain connects TRBV7-8 to TRBJ1-5; TRBD1 agrees at 9 bases. V lost 5 bases to trimming and J lost 0 bases; unmatched junction nucleotides: 14. Germline V gives CDR1 SGHVS, CDR2 FQNEAQ. The CDR3 is made up of 19 amino acids. The CDR3 loop reads CASSQSRDRDIYSNQPQHF. In nucleotides, the CDR3 is TGTGCCAGCAGCCAATCCCGGGACAGGGATATTTATAGCAATCAGCCCCAGCATTTT.

The rearrangement uses TRBV5-6 and TRBJ2-7; 9 nucleotides line up with TRBD1. CDR1 is SGHDT, CDR2 YYEEEE, per germline. V shed 4 bases, J shed 4 bases, and the junction held 12 bases outside the gene matches. The CDR3 spans 16 residues. The CDR3 DNA reads as TGTGCCAGCAGCCCCTTGGGAGGGACAGGGACATACGAGCAGTACTTC. It translates to CASSPLGGTGTYEQYF.

The chain links TRBV2 to TRBJ2-3, with TRBD2 matching over 11 bases. CDR3 length equals 15 residues. Per the germline V gene, CDR1 is SNHLY and CDR2 is FYNNEI. J gave up 2 bases and V 5 bases, and 3 bases lay outside the gene matches. The CDR3 DNA is TGTGCCAGCAGTTCTAGCGGGGGGCTCACAGATACGCAGTATTTT. It encodes CASSSSGGLTDTQYF.

The chain combines TRBV6-5 with TRBJ1-1, with TRBD1 as a possible D gene (5 bases). The CDR3 consists of 14 residues. Germline CDR1 MNHEY, CDR2 SVGAGI. V lost 4 bases to trimming and J lost 1 base, with 10 bases between them. The chain's CDR3 is CASSLTETNTEAFF. The CDR3 bases are TGTGCCAGCAGTTTGACAGAAACGAACACTGAAGCTTTCTTT.

The gene calls are TRBV6-5 and TRBJ2-5, with TRBD1 matching 10 bases. The J call is in doubt because the DNA end fits TRBJ2-7 better. CDR3 length: 13 residues. Germline-derived CDR1 and CDR2 are MNHEY and SVGAGI. CDR3: CASGTGARYEQYF. The CDR3 DNA reads as TGTGCCAGCGGGACAGGGGCCCGCTACGAGCAGTACTTC.

The rearrangement joins TRBV6-1 to TRBJ2-2; D is uncertain. The CDR3 extends over 14 amino acids. Germline V CDR1 and CDR2: MNHNS, SASEGT. The ends were cut back, 3 bases at V and 3 bases at J, with 8 bases in the middle. This chain's CDR3 is CASSESVYTGELFF. The CDR3 DNA follows: TGTGCCAGCAGTGAGAGCGTTTACACCGGGGAGCTGTTTTTT.

This chain links TRBV2 with TRBJ1-2; 9 bases fit TRBD1. Germline trimming cut 4 bases from V and 2 bases from J; bases unmatched to any gene: 14. The V gene's germline CDR1 is SNHLY and CDR2 FYNNEI. CDR3 size: 18 residues. The CDR3 loop reads CASSGVGQGPNINYGYTF. The CDR3 DNA follows: TGTGCCAGCAGTGGGGTCGGACAGGGGCCGAATATAAACTATGGCTACACCTTC.

The chain uses TRBV29-1 and TRBJ2-1; 11 bases match TRBD2. Germline CDR1 SQVTM, CDR2 ANQGSEA. The CDR3 runs 14 residues. V shed 7 bases and J 3 bases; nucleotides not matched to a gene: 5. The CDR3 sequence is CSALLAGDYNEQFF. The DNA of the CDR3 is TGCAGCGCACTACTAGCGGGGGACTACAATGAGCAGTTCTTC.

This rearrangement joins TRBV10-1 to TRBJ2-5, with 9 bases fitting TRBD1. The trim removed 2 bases at V and 4 bases at J, leaving 2 bases unmatched. There are 14 residues in the CDR3. Germline V gene sequence: CDR1 WNHNN, CDR2 SYGVQD (reference sequence). CDR3 residues: CASSETGQGETQYF. CDR3 bases: TGCGCCAGCAGTGAGACGGGACAGGGAGAGACCCAGTACTTC.